The 12 T cell receptor beta chains below come from one sample, sequenced in a study of response to subunit inactivated influenza vaccine. From the RT-PCR reads, TCRdb called clonotypes with MiXCR, one entry per CDR3 protein. The table includes hundreds of thousands of distinct CDR3 sequences, 25% detected once. Sample: CD4+ T cells sorted from PBMCs, taken 4 to 6 days after vaccination. These receptors were collected from a man aged 50-59 years who received an inactivated influenza vaccine.

The gene calls are TRBV3-1 and TRBJ2-1, with 12 positions matching TRBD2. V shed 2 bases, J shed 2 bases, and the junction held 7 bases outside the gene matches. The V gene's germline CDR1 is LGHDT and CDR2 YNNKEL (reference sequence). This CDR3 is built from 18 residues. The CDR3 DNA is TGTGCCAGCAGCCAAAGCCTAGCGGGAGGGCCCCCCTACAATGAGCAGTTCTTC. Protein sequence: CASSQSLAGGPPYNEQFF.

This clonotype was counted at least ten times. The chain employs TRBV12-3 or TRBV12-4 and TRBJ2-2; D call uncertain. There are 13 residues in the CDR3. Trimming left V 1 base short and J 8 bases short, with 8 bases between. The CDR3 nucleotides are TGTGCCAGCAGTTTAGGGTCTCAAGGGGAGCTGTTTTTT. Its translation is CASSLGSQGELFF.

V and J are TRBV7-2 and TRBJ2-7; 7 positions match TRBD1. CDR1 and CDR2 (germline): SGHTA, FQGNSA. This CDR3 spans 13 amino acids. J gave up 2 bases and V 4 bases, and 2 bases lay outside the gene matches. In DNA, the CDR3 is TGTGCCAGCAGCTCCCAGGGGGCCTACGAGCAGTACTTC. It yields the protein CASSSQGAYEQYF.

CDR3 sequence: CASRGPQETQYF. CDR3 bases: TGCGCCAGCAGGGGACCCCAAGAGACCCAGTACTTC. V gene TRBV5-1 combines with J gene TRBJ2-5; D is tentatively TRBD1 or TRBD2 (5 bases each). V was cut by 5 bases and J by 1 base, with 6 bases left in between. Per the germline V gene, CDR1 is SGHRS and CDR2 is YFSETQ. CDR3 size: 12 residues. The full variable domain, completed using reference TRBV5-1 and TRBJ2-5, is KAGVTQTPRYLIKTRGQQVTLSCSPISGHRSVSWYQQTPGQGLQFLFEYFSETQRNKGNFPGRFSGRQFSNSRSEMNVSTLELGDSALYLCASRGPQETQYFGPGTRLLVL.

The chain has TRBV19 and TRBJ2-3, with 9 bases aligning to TRBD1. Germline lookup yields CDR1 LNHDA and CDR2 SQIVND (reference sequence). Unmatched junction bases numbered 10, after V lost 6 bases and J lost 6 bases. CDR3 length: 15 residues. The CDR3 reads CASRPGTGRFDTQYF. The CDR3 DNA follows: TGTGCCAGTAGGCCCGGGACAGGGAGATTCGATACGCAGTATTTT.

The V and J genes are TRBV5-8 and TRBJ2-5; D not certain. Deletions cut 4 bases from V and 5 bases from J, with 15 bases between. In germline, CDR1 is SGHTS, CDR2 YDEGEE. This CDR3 contains 14 residues. CDR3 bases: TGTGCCAGCAGCCCAAACCTTAACTCGGAGACCCAGTACTTC. Amino acids: CASSPNLNSETQYF.

This clonotype was detected only a few times. The genes are TRBV18 and TRBJ2-2; perhaps TRBD2 as D (6 bases). Trimming cost V 2 bases and J 1 base, with 11 bases left between them. CDR1 KGHSH and CDR2 LQKENI come from the germline V gene. The CDR3 has 16 residues. CDR3 residues: CASSPGVAVNTGELFF. The CDR3 bases are TGTGCCAGCTCACCAGGGGTAGCGGTGAACACCGGGGAGCTGTTTTTT.

This clonotype was seen just once. This chain links TRBV5-1 with TRBJ2-5; tentative D call: TRBD2 (5 bases). Germline V gene sequence: CDR1 SGHRS, CDR2 YFSETQ. The CDR3 has 20 amino acids. V lost 0 bases and J lost 3, with 27 bases in between. CDR3 protein: CASSLGSFSASTPLEETQYF. CDR3 in DNA: TGCGCCAGCAGCTTGGGCTCCTTTAGCGCCTCCACCCCCCTAGAAGAGACCCAGTACTTC.

CDR3 amino acids: CASSQETGADTQYF. Here the CDR3 DNA reads TGTGCCAGCAGCCAAGAGACAGGGGCAGATACGCAGTATTTT. This rearrangement joins TRBV4-2 to TRBJ2-3, with 8 nucleotides matching TRBD1. This CDR3 contains 14 residues. Germline CDR1 and CDR2: LGHNA and YNFKEQ. V lost 0 bases and J lost 4; bases outside the gene matches: 0.

This chain joins TRBV5-1 and TRBJ1-1; D is perhaps TRBD1 (5 bases). This CDR3 is 14 amino acids long. Germline V gene data show CDR1 as SGHRS and CDR2 as YFSETQ. Trimming removed 5 bases at V and 0 bases at J, with 11 bases between. In DNA form, the CDR3 reads TGCGCCAGCAGGATTGGGGGAATGAACACTGAAGCTTTCTTT. As protein: CASRIGGMNTEAFF.

This clonotype has a handful of counts. The rearrangement uses TRBV20-1 and TRBJ1-6, with TRBD1 matching 8 bases. The CDR3 is 13 residues long. Germline V gene lookup returns CDR1 DFQATT and CDR2 SNEGSKA (reference sequence). The V gene end was trimmed by 2 bases and the J gene end by 8 bases; junction bases not matched to a gene: 2. The CDR3 sequence: CSARTGGDSPLHF. CDR3 bases: TGCAGTGCTAGAACAGGGGGGGATTCACCCCTCCACTTT.

V is TRBV20-1 and J is TRBJ2-3, with D unclear. Trimming stripped 3 bases from V and 2 bases from J, with 9 bases between. This CDR3 has 13 residues. Germline CDR1 reads DFQATT; CDR2 reads SNEGSKA (reference sequence). The DNA for the CDR3 is TGCAGTGCTAGTAGCCGGAACACAGATACGCAGTATTTT. Protein product: CSASSRNTDTQYF.